The sequence of this TCR beta chain was determined in a study of cytomegalovirus exposure and HLA in healthy donors. The V end lost 1 base, the J end lost 5 bases, and 15 bases lay between the germline ends. The CDR3 is made up of 15 amino acids. The germline V gene has CDR1 SGHRS and CDR2 YFSETQ. TCRdb keeps only in-frame clones here, not all; method: immunoSEQ multiplex PCR. The sample lists roughly 350,000 clones, 86% seen once, with around 0.84% in the top ten. This clonotype was obtained from a young woman in good health and CMV-seronegative. What was sequenced was PBMCs. The chain recombines TRBV5-1 with TRBJ2-5; no definite D call. The CDR3 here is CASSLLSAPGETQYF. In DNA form, the CDR3 reads TGCGCCAGCAGCTTGCTGTCTGCCCCCGGGGAGACCCAGTACTTC. Full variable domain (missing parts from reference TRBV5-1 and TRBJ2-5): KAGVTQTPRYLIKTRGQQVTLSCSPISGHRSVSWYQQTPGQGLQFLFEYFSETQRNKGNFPGRFSGRQFSNSRSEMNVSTLELGDSALYLCASSLLSAPGETQYFGPGTRLLVL.